A single sample is the source of the 12 T cell receptor beta chains below, sequenced in a study of cytomegalovirus exposure and HLA in healthy donors. PCR involved 60 Vbeta and 13 Jbeta primers. Assay: immunoSEQ multiplex PCR; the TCRdb copy retains only in-frame clones and omits some. The data contain 90,000 to 120,000 clones, 77% of them singletons. The sequencing input was PBMCs. Receptors were obtained from a male donor in good health and CMV-seronegative.

The J gene is TRBJ1-2, the V gene TRBV5-1, with 8 bases aligning to TRBD1. CDR1 is SGHRS and CDR2 is YFSETQ in the germline V gene. Trimming at V came to 2 bases and at J to 4 bases, leaving 4 bases not matched to a gene. The CDR3 runs to 14 residues. In DNA, the CDR3 is TGCGCCAGCAGCTTAGGAGACAGGGGCTATGGCTACACCTTC. Translating gives CASSLGDRGYGYTF.

The rearrangement links TRBV5-4 to TRBJ2-5; possible D gene TRBD1, 6 bases. Per germline, CDR1 SGHNT and CDR2 YYREEE (reference sequence). The CDR3 runs 15 residues. V was shortened by 4 bases and J by 5 bases, with 18 bases between the two germline ends. CDR3 protein: CASSTDFLGAETQYF. CDR3 nucleotides: TGTGCCAGCAGCACCGATTTTCTGGGGGCGGAGACCCAGTACTTC. Supplemented by reference TRBV5-4 and TRBJ2-5, the full variable domain reads ETGVTQSPTHLIKTRGQQVTLRCSSQSGHNTVSWYQQALGQGPQFIFQYYREEENGRGNFPPRFSGLQFPNYSSELNVNALELDDSALYLCASSTDFLGAETQYFGPGTRLLVL.

This clone was observed a single time. V gene TRBV10-3 combines with J gene TRBJ2-7, with 7 bases matching TRBD1. Unmatched junction bases numbered 6, after V lost 10 bases and J lost 3 bases. CDR1 is ENHRY, CDR2 SYGVKD, per germline. The CDR3 runs 12 residues. CDR3: CATTGVGYEQYF. In DNA, the CDR3 is TGTGCCACCACAGGGGTAGGCTACGAGCAGTACTTC.

This clone appeared once. CDR3 DNA sequence: TGTGCCAGCAGCGTGAGGGTAGCGGCAGATACGCAGTATTTT. Translation gives CASSVRVAADTQYF. The V gene is TRBV9, the J gene TRBJ2-3; tentatively, D is TRBD2 (6 bases). This CDR3 is 14 amino acids long. Per germline, CDR1 SGDLS and CDR2 YYNGEE. Trimming pared 2 bases from V and 4 bases from J, leaving 11 bases between.

The rearrangement links TRBV6-5 to TRBJ2-5; 8 bases are a match to TRBD2. This CDR3 is 11 amino acids long. Trimming at V came to 5 bases and at J to 12 bases, leaving 5 bases not matched to a gene. Per the germline V gene, CDR1 is MNHEY and CDR2 is SVGAGI. Here the CDR3 DNA reads TGTGCCAGCAGTGCTGGACTAGCTGAGTACTTC. Amino acid sequence: CASSAGLAEYF.

This clone has just one count. The chain combines TRBV4-1 with TRBJ1-1; D possibly corresponds to TRBD1 (5 bases). The CDR3 contains 13 residues. Germline CDR1 MGHRA, CDR2 YSYEKL. The ends were cut back, 5 bases at V and 1 base at J, with 8 bases in the middle. The CDR3 nucleotides read TGCGCCAGCAGCTTCAGGGAGAACACTGAAGCTTTCTTT. Amino acids: CASSFRENTEAFF.

The chain employs TRBV6-1 and TRBJ1-5, with unresolved D. The CDR3 has 15 residues. The germline V and J ends were trimmed by 7 bases and 2 bases, with 15 bases remaining between them. CDR1 and CDR2 (germline): MNHNS, SASEGT. CDR3 bases: TGTGCCAGCAAAAGAGAGGGTTTTGGCAATCAGCCCCAGCATTTT. It codes for CASKREGFGNQPQHF.

The chain joins TRBV6-5 to TRBJ2-2; 9 nucleotides line up with TRBD1. Germline-derived CDR1 and CDR2 are MNHEY and SVGAGI. The CDR3 covers 16 residues. V shed 3 bases and J 6 bases; nucleotides not matched to a gene: 8. This chain's CDR3 is CASSYSGTGFAGELFF. CDR3 nucleotide sequence: TGTGCCAGCAGTTATTCCGGGACAGGGTTTGCCGGGGAGCTGTTTTTT.

This clone appeared a few times. The chain is built from TRBV7-6 and TRBJ2-1; TRBD2 aligns across 8 bases. Germline V gene sequence: CDR1 SGHVS, CDR2 FNYEAQ. J gave up 7 bases and V 3 bases, and 2 bases lay outside the gene matches. This CDR3 region has 13 residues. DNA of the CDR3: TGTGCCAGCAGCTTTCGCGGGGGGAATGAGCAGTTCTTC. It codes for CASSFRGGNEQFF.

The rearrangement links TRBV6-5 to TRBJ2-7, with TRBD2 identical over 9 bases. Unmatched junction bases numbered 4, after V lost 0 bases and J lost 1 base. Germline values: CDR1 MNHEY, CDR2 SVGAGI. The CDR3 length is 16 residues. Written as DNA, the CDR3 is TGTGCCAGCAGTTACTCCGGGACTAGCTCTTCCTACGAGCAGTACTTC. This gives the protein CASSYSGTSSSYEQYF.

This chain joins TRBV5-8 and TRBJ2-3; 10 bases are a match to TRBD2. The CDR3 consists of 17 residues. CDR1 is SGHTS, CDR2 YDEGEE, per germline. With 1 base clipped from V and 2 bases from J, the junction kept 7 bases outside the gene matches. The CDR3, as DNA: TGTGCCAGCAGCTTGAGGGGTCTAGCGGGAGCCACAGATACGCAGTATTTT. Translated, it gives CASSLRGLAGATDTQYF.

The V and J genes are TRBV30 and TRBJ1-5; 9 bases line up with TRBD1. The CDR3 is 15 amino acids. After removal of 1 base from V and 3 bases from J, the junction contained 4 bases not matched to a gene. Germline V gene data show CDR1 as GTSNPN and CDR2 as SVGIG (reference sequence). The CDR3 protein is CAWSAGTGSNQPQHF. As DNA, the CDR3 is TGTGCCTGGAGTGCCGGGACAGGGTCCAATCAGCCCCAGCATTTT.